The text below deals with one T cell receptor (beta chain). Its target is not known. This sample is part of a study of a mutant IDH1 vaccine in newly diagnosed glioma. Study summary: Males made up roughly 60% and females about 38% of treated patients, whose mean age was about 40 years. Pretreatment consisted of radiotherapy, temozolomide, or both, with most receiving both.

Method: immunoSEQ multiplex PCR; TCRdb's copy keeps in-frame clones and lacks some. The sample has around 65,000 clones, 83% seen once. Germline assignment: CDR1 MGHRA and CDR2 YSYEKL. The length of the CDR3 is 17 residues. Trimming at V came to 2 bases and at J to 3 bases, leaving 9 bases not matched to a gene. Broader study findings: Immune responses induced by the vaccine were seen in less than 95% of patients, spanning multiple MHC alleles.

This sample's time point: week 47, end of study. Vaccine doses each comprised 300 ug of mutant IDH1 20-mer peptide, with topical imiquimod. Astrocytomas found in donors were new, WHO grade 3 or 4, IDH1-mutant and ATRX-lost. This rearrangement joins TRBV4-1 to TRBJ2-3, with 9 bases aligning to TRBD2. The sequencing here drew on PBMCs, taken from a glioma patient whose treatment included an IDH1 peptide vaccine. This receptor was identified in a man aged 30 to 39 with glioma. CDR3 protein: CASSQPQRGLATDTQYF. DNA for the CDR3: TGCGCCAGCAGCCAACCCCAGAGGGGACTAGCTACAGATACGCAGTATTTT.